This TCR beta chain appears in the sequencing data of a study of identical twins. TCRdb passed the 5' RACE reads through MiXCR, listing each CDR3 protein once. This sample yields 700,000 or so distinct CDR3 sequences, of which roughly 8% are seen a single time; 0.8% to 1% belongs to the top ten. Germline V lookup: CDR1 SGHRS, CDR2 YFSETQ. The V gene lost 4 bases and the J gene lost 3 bases, with 13 bases spanning the gap. The CDR3 covers 15 residues. This clonotype was recorded a few times. The data were also submitted as part of a second study, on yellow fever vaccine responses in identical twins.

V gene TRBV5-1 combines with J gene TRBJ2-2; D may correspond to TRBD1 or TRBD2 (6 bases each). Sequencing was done on a sample of PBMCs. This receptor was taken from a woman younger than 35 in good health. The CDR3 region has the DNA TGCGCCAGCAGCGGGATTGGGGGGCACACCGGGGAGCTGTTTTTT. Its protein is CASSGIGGHTGELFF.